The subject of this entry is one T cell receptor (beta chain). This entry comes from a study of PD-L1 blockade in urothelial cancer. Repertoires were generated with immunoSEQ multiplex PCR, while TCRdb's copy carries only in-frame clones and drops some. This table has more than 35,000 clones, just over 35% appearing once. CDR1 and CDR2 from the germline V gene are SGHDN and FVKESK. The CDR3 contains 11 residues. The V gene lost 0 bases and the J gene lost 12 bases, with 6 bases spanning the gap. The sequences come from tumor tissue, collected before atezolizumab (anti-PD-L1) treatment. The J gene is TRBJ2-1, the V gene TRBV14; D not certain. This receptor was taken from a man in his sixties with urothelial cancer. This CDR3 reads CASSQDTWQFF. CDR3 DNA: TGTGCCAGCAGCCAAGACACATGGCAGTTCTTC.